This T cell receptor (beta chain) was recovered during a study of beta chain features in type 1 diabetes (dated by TCRdb to the late 2010s). Turning to the overall study: Patients and healthy donors did not differ in mean age, gender distribution, total cell number or subset yield. In the study, TCRB repertoires of sorted circulating CD4+ T cell subsets from recently diagnosed type 1 diabetes patients were compared with those of matched healthy donors. A total of around 100 million sorted cells were examined across all samples, and RNA yield correlated strongly with the number of cells per subset. Naive and central memory subsets were obtained from all 30 or so donors, but regulatory and stem cell-like memory subsets were isolated from only 8 patients and roughly 8 healthy donors.

Per the germline V gene, SNHLY is the CDR1 and FYNNEI is the CDR2. V is pared back by 5 bases and J by 2 bases, with 7 bases lying between the germline termini. Inclusive of the bounding cysteine and phenylalanine, the CDR3 is 14 residues long. The DNA shown is the 42-base CDR3, in frame from base 1. The entire isolated RNA was reverse transcribed using the High Capacity cDNA Reverse Transcription Kit, and thus expressed TCRB transcripts were sequenced. Naive, central memory and regulatory T cell samples underwent deep immunoSEQ sequencing, averaging about 3.3 million total reads per sample. After sorted cells were lysed in RLT buffer, RNA was extracted with DNase-treated RNeasy Micro or Mini kits, with the choice depending on cell number. To prevent cross-contamination, each cell subset was processed individually, whereas patient and healthy donor samples were processed jointly. The immunoSEQ multiplex PCR was used to amplify TCRB sequences from cDNA, generating 87-bp fragments that spanned the CDR3 region. The amplicons were sequenced using the Illumina HiSeq platform. On the study's bioinformatics: PCR bias was corrected computationally using synthetic template baselines, and reads within Hamming distance 2 were collapsed, with unmergeable singletons discarded. By aligning reads against IMGT, V, D and J genes, CDR3 length, and insertions or deletions at six rearrangement sites were assigned. Within each subset, clonotype counts were normalized to the number of sorted cells before true diversity and Gini coefficients were calculated with the tcR R package. The overlap coefficient, calculated on TCRB nucleotide sequences, was used to quantify repertoire sharing. As a proxy for the pre-selection repertoire, out-of-frame TCRB sequences from naive cells were analyzed. TCRdb took this table from immuneACCESS and kept in-frame rearrangements with V and J called. Such tables lack part of the clones; where checked against another copy, unresolved V genes explain under half of the gap, and the rest is unexplained. V, J and clone size derive from that table, while D and trimming were established from the DNA sequence. Counted in this sample were hundreds of thousands of clones; roughly 17% of them appeared once. The leading ten clones occupy 0.02% to 0.03% of the sample.

With respect to this clone: Its target antigen remains unknown. Base quality data are lacking; no much larger clone is found one base away.

The study at large found these results: Patients with type 1 diabetes made fewer insertions and deleted more nucleotides at VDJ recombination sites, implying thymic rearrangement abnormalities. A moderate but significant shortening of TCRB CDR3 length was observed in type 1 diabetes patients in all four CD4+ subsets. Because cDNA was sequenced instead of genomic DNA, activated cells with high expression could be over-represented, although the groups did not differ in activation or CD3 levels. Because small numbers of individuals were included in the HLA sub-analyses, any influence of HLA type on TCRB rearrangement was left unresolved. The naive, central memory and regulatory TCRB repertoires appeared to resemble one another more closely among patients than among healthy donors. Shorter templates might have been favored by PCR, but patient and control samples were amplified and corrected together, so both groups would have been affected equally by any skew.

From each donor, a single peripheral blood sample of 100 to 150 mL on average was drawn into heparinised tubes. A BD FACSAria II was used to sort naive, central memory, regulatory and stem cell-like memory CD4+ T cells with a panel that included CD45RO, CCR7, CD25, CD127, CD95 and CD27. Every sorted population had a purity above 95%. PBMCs were isolated immediately by Lymphoprep density gradient centrifugation and stained directly without culture. Samples were stained and sorted in pairs, with one healthy donor and one patient per experiment, so that batch effects were minimized. The specimen sequenced was naive CD4+ T cells from blood. Sample cell subset or site, as interpreted from the label and publication: true naive CD4+ T cells. The receptor chain draws on TRBV2 and TRBJ2-6, with the D gene not clear enough to name. The receptor was derived from a woman under 30 in good health. The DNA sequence is as follows: TGTGCCAGCAGTCAAAGGGCTGGGGCCAACGTCCTGACTTTC. This codes for CASSQRAGANVLTF. The reference TRBV2 and TRBJ2-6 proteins fill in what lies around the CDR3, so the full variable domain reads EPEVTQTPSHQVTQMGQEVILRCVPISNHLYFYWYRQILGQKVEFLVSFYNNEISEKSEIFDDQFSVERPDGSNFTLKIRSTKLEDSAMYFCASSQRAGANVLTFGAGSRLTVL.